The TCR beta chain described here comes from a study of regulatory T cells in long-lasting Graves disease. About the study: By definition, persistent Graves' disease involved antithyroid drugs for over 5 years alongside positive TSH receptor antibodies.

Arm-PCR of CDR3 regions and iRepertoire HTBI primers were the basis on which TCR beta libraries were built. TCRdb independently ran MiXCR on the multiplex PCR reads; one entry per CDR3 protein. Counted here are over 450,000 distinct CDR3 sequences, about 22% occurring once; the ten biggest clones make up over 6%. CDR3 length equals 14 residues. Between the trimmed V and J ends, which lost 7 bases and 3 bases, there was a span of 17 bases. From germline, CDR1 is SQVTM and CDR2 ANQGSEA. The time point denotes: persistent/refractory GD, antithyroid drugs over 5 years with positive TRAb. PBMC-derived RNA was used for the TCR library. Worth noting for this clonotype: No antigen is known for it.

Study findings and constraints: Owing to a sample size that was small, accuracy may have been reduced. TRBV28, TRBJ1-2 and TRBJ2-5 emerged as the favored segments in persistent disease. The persistent group shared roughly 2,700 public clonotypes, more than the 950 to 1,000 shared by new patients.

The chain joins TRBV29-1 to TRBJ2-3; a possible D gene is TRBD2 (6 bases). The sample here was peripheral blood mononuclear cells (PBMCs), taken when the disease was refractory, from a patient treated with antithyroid drugs. The origin of this receptor is a female donor with Graves disease. CDR3 DNA sequence: TGCAGCGGGGCTTTGCGGGGCCCAACAGATACGCAGTATTTT. This sequence encodes CSGALRGPTDTQYF.